The 7 T cell receptor beta chains below come from one sample, sequenced in a study of T cell clones after liver transplantation. Assay: immunoSEQ multiplex PCR; the TCRdb copy retains only in-frame clones and omits some. The data show about 120,000 clones, about nine tenths seen once. The sample here was CD4+ T cells from blood, taken 12 months after liver transplant. The receptors stem from a human patient who received a liver transplant. Part of the T cells may come from the graft donor.

This clone was seen only a few times. This chain links TRBV29-1 with TRBJ2-3, with 10 bases that match TRBD2. The V gene's germline CDR1 is SQVTM and CDR2 ANQGSEA. V was clipped by 6 bases and J by 5 bases; unmatched bases: 8. CDR3 size: 14 residues. CDR3 nucleotides: TGCAGCGTCGATACTAGCGGGATTGAAGATACGCAGTATTTT. It specifies CSVDTSGIEDTQYF.

The chain has TRBV27 and TRBJ2-5; possibly TRBD1 for D (7 bases). Germline V lookup: CDR1 MNHEY, CDR2 SMNVEV (reference sequence). The CDR3 contains 12 residues. Trimming shortened V by 6 bases and J by 5 bases, and 10 bases separated the two germline ends. CDR3 DNA sequence: TGTGCCAGCAGCCAGGGGGGTGAGACCCAGTACTTC. This gives the protein CASSQGGETQYF.

Notes on this clone: Other nucleotide sequences from this sample produce the same CDR3. The CDR3, as DNA: TGTGCCAGCAGCAGTTCGGGGGGAACAAATGAGCAGTTCTTC. Its protein product is CASSSSGGTNEQFF. The chain employs TRBV5-4 and TRBJ2-1; 7 bases map to TRBD2. J was trimmed by 7 bases and V by 4 bases; bases with no gene match: 8. Germline V gene data show CDR1 as SGHNT and CDR2 as YYREEE (reference sequence). There are 14 residues in the CDR3.

The chain combines TRBV9 with TRBJ2-1; 14 nucleotides line up with TRBD2. Trimming cost V 3 bases and J 6 bases; bases outside gene matches: 5. CDR1 is SGDLS and CDR2 is YYNGEE in the germline V gene. The CDR3 runs 16 residues. The DNA for the CDR3 is TGTGCCAGCAGCGCTCTCGGGACTAGCGGGAGCAATGAGCAGTTCTTC. It yields the protein CASSALGTSGSNEQFF.

This chain links TRBV21-1 with TRBJ1-5. TRBV21-1 is a pseudogene segment. The CDR3 spans 16 residues. CDR3 nucleotides: TGTGCCAGCAGCATTTTCCGGAAGAGGGCCAATCAGCCCCAGCATTTT. Translation: CASSIFRKRANQPQHF.

The V and J genes are TRBV19 and TRBJ2-1; D is ambiguous. The CDR3 extends over 12 amino acids. The germline gives CDR1 LNHDA, CDR2 SQIVND (reference sequence). With 4 bases removed from V and 6 bases from J, the gap between germline ends came to 7 bases. CDR3 sequence (DNA): TGTGCCAGTAGTAGGTTCCGCAATGAGCAGTTCTTC. It specifies CASSRFRNEQFF.

The CDR3: CASSSGQGRSSGANVLTF. The CDR3 nucleotides read TGTGCCAGCAGTTCCGGACAGGGCCGTTCGTCTGGGGCCAACGTCCTGACTTTC. The chain carries TRBV27 and TRBJ2-6; 8 positions match TRBD1. The CDR3 loop spans 18 amino acids. CDR1 MNHEY and CDR2 SMNVEV come from the germline V gene (reference sequence). V shed 4 bases, J shed 1 base, and the junction held 9 bases outside the gene matches.